Below are 7 T cell receptor beta chains sequenced from a single sample in a study of post-analysis software for immune sequencing data. The study, taken as a whole, reports: When patients were compared with controls, 5 or 6 TRBV segments were more frequent, TRBV5-6, TRBV5-1 and TRBV20-1 among them.

Their recognized antigens are unknown. TCR beta cDNA libraries had unique molecular identifiers. TCRdb re-called the PCR reads with MiXCR, one entry per CDR3 protein. The sample consists of roughly 600,000 distinct CDR3 sequences, 44% of them appearing once. The sequenced material came from blood. The receptor set was obtained from a girl aged 5-17 years with multiple sclerosis.

This clonotype was observed a few times. The genes are TRBV5-6 and TRBJ2-5, with 7 bases fitting TRBD1. The end of the DNA fits TRBJ2-7 better, so the J call may be wrong. In germline, CDR1 is SGHDT, CDR2 YYEEEE. The CDR3 consists of 15 residues. CDR3 loop: CASRTYSDRSYEQYF. The CDR3 DNA reads TGTGCCAGCAGGACGTATTCGGACAGGTCATACGAGCAGTACTTC.

In its sample, this clonotype was seen a few times. V gene TRBV29-1 combines with J gene TRBJ1-1; D unclear. This CDR3 region has 11 residues. Deletions cut 4 bases from V and 3 bases from J, with 6 bases between. Germline CDR1 is SQVTM and CDR2 is ANQGSEA. CDR3 sequence: CSVVRDTEAFF. The CDR3 DNA follows: TGCAGCGTTGTGAGGGACACTGAAGCTTTCTTT.

This clonotype showed up just a few times. The CDR3 sequence: CASSRYLYNEQFF. CDR3 in DNA: TGTGCCAGCAGCCGTTACCTTTACAATGAGCAGTTCTTC. The V gene is TRBV7-2, the J gene TRBJ2-1; no clear D. The CDR3 is 13 residues long. Per the germline V gene, CDR1 is SGHTA and CDR2 is FQGNSA. V dropped 5 bases and J dropped 4 bases, with 9 bases sitting between them.

This clonotype was observed a few times. This sequence joins TRBV12-3 or TRBV12-4 and TRBJ1-2; perhaps TRBD1 as D (5 bases). Trimming cost V 7 bases and J 6 bases, with 18 bases left between them. The length of the CDR3 is 14 residues. Here the CDR3 reads CASTLSGGADGYTF. In DNA form, the CDR3 reads TGTGCCAGCACTCTTTCTGGAGGGGCGGATGGCTACACCTTC.

The chain carries TRBV7-9 and TRBJ2-5; D gene ambiguous. The CDR3 covers 13 residues. Trimming shortened V by 7 bases and J by 1 base, and 10 bases separated the two germline ends. Per the germline V gene, CDR1 is SEHNR and CDR2 is FQNEAQ (reference sequence). Written as DNA, the CDR3 is TGTGCCAGCACCACGGATACCCAAGAGACCCAGTACTTC. Translating gives CASTTDTQETQYF.

This chain links TRBV7-9 with TRBJ1-1; the D is unclear. This CDR3 has 13 amino acids. The V end lost 5 bases, the J end lost 0 bases, and 7 bases lay between the germline ends. Germline loops: CDR1 SEHNR, CDR2 FQNEAQ (reference sequence). As DNA, the CDR3 is TGTGCCAGCAGCCCGAAAATGAACACTGAAGCTTTCTTT. Translation: CASSPKMNTEAFF.

The V gene is TRBV29-1, the J gene TRBJ1-1, with D unclear. This CDR3 has 11 amino acids. With 5 bases removed from V and 4 bases from J, the gap between germline ends came to 8 bases. Germline V lookup: CDR1 SQVTM, CDR2 ANQGSEA. The DNA of the CDR3 is TGCAGCGTTCTCTACACCACTGAAGCTTTCTTT. This codes for CSVLYTTEAFF. Variable domain in full (rest from reference TRBV29-1 and TRBJ1-1): SAVISQKPSRDICQRGTSLTIQCQVDSQVTMMFWYRQQPGQSLTLIATANQGSEATYESGFVIDKFPISRPNLTFSTLTVSNMSPEDSSIYLCSVLYTTEAFFGQGTRLTVV.